This T cell receptor (beta chain) was recovered during a study of neoadjuvant anti-PD-1 for oral cavity cancer (dated by TCRdb to the early 2020s). In the study overall: Patients mostly received three to four biweekly doses of nivolumab at 3 mg/kg before curative-intent surgical resection. Patients without progression received a fourth nivolumab dose around day 43 and underwent definitive surgical resection on days 50-56. Under RECIST 1.1, patients with complete response, partial response or stable disease were classed as responders, and patients with progression were classed as non-responders. A roughly 33% response rate was observed in the parent correlative cohort, in which 12 patients were included.

About this clone itself: Its antigen is still unknown. No much larger clone is present one base from it, and per-base qualities are unavailable.

The CDR3, from cysteine to phenylalanine, totals 14 residues. The read is trimmed to its CDR3 DNA, 42 bases read in frame from base 1. Relative to germline, V is 2 bases shorter and J is 2 bases shorter, with 7 bases between their ends. CDR1 and CDR2 are read off the germline V gene as SNHLY and FYNNEI. For deep sequencing, PBMC libraries mostly used around 470 ng of input genomic DNA, with six replicates for each sample. The immunoSEQ hsTCRbeta kit was used to prepare TCRbeta libraries, following the manufacturer's instructions. An Illumina NovaSeq 6000 S4 flow cell was used to sequence the final libraries, which had first been combined to 3 nM. The authors' pipeline ran thus. The immunoSEQ Analyzer was used for raw data preprocessing and quality control. The analysis was restricted to productive rearrangements, with each unique CDR3 amino acid sequence defining a clonotype. Repertoire clonality was estimated as the Gini-Simpson index, computed with the R package tcR. Student's t test was used to compare Gini indices, while Pearson correlation assessed associations with tumor size change. What TCRdb holds here is the immuneACCESS table cut down to in-frame rearrangements. Part of the clones is not present; checked against another copy, under half of the missing clones reflect an unresolved V gene, and the others are unexplained. That table gives V, J and clone size, and the DNA gave D and trimming. The sample yields about 72,000 clones; more than 70% were counted once. About 3.4% of the sample rests with the top ten.

General study outcomes and caveats: Only three patients per response group were included in the TCR analyses, and the authors called for validation in larger cohorts. After neoadjuvant nivolumab, non-responders showed significantly higher T cell clonality (Gini index) in PBMCs than responders did. Higher pretreatment blood TCRbeta clonality and lower post-treatment tumor TCRbeta clonality were correlated with higher pretreatment blood Treg/Th17 ratios.

The time point label, read with the paper, signifies: before neoadjuvant nivolumab. The patients had newly diagnosed stage II-IVA oral cavity squamous cell carcinoma and had not received any prior systemic or radiation treatment. Everyone in the cohort had locally advanced, HPV-negative oral cavity squamous cell carcinoma. Peripheral blood mononuclear cells were analyzed directly, without maintenance or expansion in culture. Samples were obtained from a longitudinal correlative study of a single-arm phase II trial of neoadjuvant nivolumab in oral cavity squamous cell carcinoma. Genomic DNA-based TCRbeta sequencing was performed on subject-matched pre- and post-treatment PBMCs and tumors from three responders and three non-responders. Peripheral blood mononuclear cells were collected before nivolumab treatment and were collected again after treatment, at the time of surgery. Genomic DNA was isolated from PBMCs using the Maxwell RSC DNA from Cells kit.

The rearrangement combines TRBV2 with TRBJ1-3; TRBD1 is possibly the D segment (5 matching bases). This sample comprised PBMCs, obtained before nivolumab (anti-PD-1) treatment. This receptor was identified in a person between 35 and 79 years old with oral cavity squamous cell carcinoma. The DNA reads as follows: TGTGCCAGCAGTGAACAGGGAACTGGAAACACCATATATTTT. The encoded protein is CASSEQGTGNTIYF.